Listed below are T cell receptor beta chains from one sample, sequenced in a study of technical replicates of blood from a few donors. Assay: immunoSEQ multiplex PCR; the TCRdb copy retains only in-frame clones and omits some. The sample lists roughly 50,000 clones; nearly 95% were seen once. The sample taken for sequencing was PBMCs. These TCRs come from a human donor in good health. Some clones in this sample may be carry-over from other donors' samples. Each CDR3 is given with its conserved first and last residue. D genes are given only for firm matches. Expanded clones are given a class, and other clones once, few, many or no size at all.

. TRBJ1-2 TRBV10-3 TRBD1 CAISADGQGVYGYTF TGTGCCATCAGTGCGGACGGACAGGGGGTCTATGGCTACACCTTC
. TRBJ1-6 TRBV5-4 . CASSAGEDQPLHF TGTGCCAGCAGCGCCGGGGAGGATCAGCCCCTCCACTTT
. TRBJ2-1 TRBV7-9 TRBD2 CASTEGFGLAYEQFF TGTGCCAGCACCGAAGGTTTTGGACTAGCCTATGAGCAGTTCTTC
. TRBJ2-5 TRBV2 TRBD2 CASTEGGGRARETQYF TGTGCCAGCACAGAGGGGGGCGGGAGGGCCCGGGAGACCCAGTACTTC
. TRBJ1-4 TRBV5-4 TRBD1 CASSPTGGGEKLFF TGTGCCAGCAGCCCGACAGGGGGAGGCGAAAAACTGTTTTTT
. TRBJ2-7 TRBV6-5 TRBD1 CASSYTGTGSEQYF TGTGCCAGCAGTTACACCGGGACAGGGAGCGAGCAGTACTTC
. TRBJ2-3 TRBV5-1 . CASSLSSSTDTQYF TGCGCCAGCAGCCTAAGCTCTAGCACAGATACGCAGTATTTT
. TRBJ2-7 TRBV6-1 . CASSVISNYEQYF TGTGCCAGCTCGGTAATTTCGAACTACGAGCAGTACTTC
. TRBJ2-2 TRBV10-3 . CAISSRGDTGELFF TGTGCCATCAGTTCCAGGGGGGACACCGGGGAGCTGTTTTTT
. TRBJ1-2 TRBV4-2 TRBD1 CASSKPPDRGHGYTF TGTGCCAGCAGCAAGCCTCCGGACAGGGGCCATGGCTACACCTTC
. TRBJ2-5 TRBV5-1 . CASSLVGQGSYF .
. TRBJ1-5 TRBV27 TRBD1 CASRPDRGRGGNQPQHF TGTGCCAGCAGGCCCGATCGGGGCAGGGGGGGCAATCAGCCCCAGCATTTT
. TRBJ2-3 TRBV5-8 . CASSLEQGGDTQYF TGTGCCAGCAGCTTGGAGCAGGGGGGAGATACGCAGTATTTT
. TRBJ2-3 TRBV19 . CASSISPDYHTDTQYF TGTGCCAGTAGTATCAGTCCGGACTACCACACAGATACGCAGTATTTT
. TRBJ2-3 TRBV4-3 . CASSQERGRGTQYF TGCGCCAGCAGCCAAGAGAGAGGCCGGGGTACGCAGTATTTT
. TRBJ2-3 TRBV6-1 . CASSDVGRGTDTQYF TGTGCCAGCAGTGACGTGGGCAGGGGCACAGATACGCAGTATTTT
medium-sized TRBJ2-1 TRBV5-1 TRBD2 CASSFGGGYNEQFF TGCGCCAGCAGCTTCGGGGGGGGGTACAATGAGCAGTTCTTC
once TRBJ2-5 TRBV30 TRBD2 CAWRKTSGTYLRTQETQYF TGTGCCTGGAGGAAGACTAGCGGGACTTACTTACGGACGCAAGAGACCCAGTACTTC
. TRBJ2-7 TRBV29-1 . CSVEGEDHSYEQYF TGCAGCGTTGAAGGGGAGGATCACTCCTACGAGCAGTACTTC